These T cell receptor beta chains were read from a single sample in a study of metastatic and nonmetastatic thyroid tumors. Through MiXCR, TCRdb re-clonotyped the PCR reads. Among about 4,300 clones listed, almost 35% were seen once. Sequenced material: adjacent normal tissue. Source of these receptors: a female donor with papillary thyroid cancer or a benign thyroid nodule (not recorded which). Some clones in this sample may be carry-over from other donors' samples. CDR3s include the opening cysteine and the closing phenylalanine or tryptophan. Each record gives: J gene, D gene, V gene, clone size, CDR3 DNA, CDR3 protein. D genes are given only for firm matches. Clone size is stated in some rows and not others, as once, few, many or a class when expanded.

J gene: TRBJ2-7; D gene: TRBD2; V gene: TRBV6-2/TRBV6-3; clone size: NA; CDR3 DNA: TGTGCCAGCAGTTACCCTAGCGGGAGATTGAATGAGCAGTACTTC; CDR3 protein: CASSYPSGRLNEQYF
J gene: TRBJ1-1; D gene: TRBD1; V gene: TRBV19; clone size: NA; CDR3 DNA: TGTGCCAGTAGTATCGACAGGGGGAGGACTGAAGCTTTCTTT; CDR3 protein: CASSIDRGRTEAFF
J gene: TRBJ2-7; D gene: NA; V gene: TRBV6-1; clone size: few; CDR3 DNA: TGTGCCAGCAGTGGGACAGTCGAGCAGTACTTC; CDR3 protein: CASSGTVEQYF
J gene: TRBJ1-3; D gene: NA; V gene: TRBV6-1; clone size: few; CDR3 DNA: TGTGCCAGCAGACCAAGGGGGGGTCATACGAACACCATATATTTT; CDR3 protein: CASRPRGGHTNTIYF
J gene: TRBJ2-7; D gene: NA; V gene: TRBV5-6; clone size: NA; CDR3 DNA: TGTGCCAGCAGCCCGCCGGCAGGGCCCTACGAGCAGTACTTC; CDR3 protein: CASSPPAGPYEQYF
J gene: TRBJ1-2; D gene: NA; V gene: TRBV5-1; clone size: NA; CDR3 DNA: TGCGCCAGCAGCTTAACAGGGATCGGTGACTATGGCTACACCTTC; CDR3 protein: CASSLTGIGDYGYTF
J gene: TRBJ1-5; D gene: TRBD1; V gene: TRBV12-3/TRBV12-4; clone size: few; CDR3 DNA: TGTGCCAGCAGTTTAGGGACAGGGTATCAGCCCCAGCATTTT; CDR3 protein: CASSLGTGYQPQHF
J gene: TRBJ2-7; D gene: TRBD2; V gene: TRBV20-1; clone size: NA; CDR3 DNA: TGCAGTGCTATCTCGGGACTACACTACGAGCAGTACTTC; CDR3 protein: CSAISGLHYEQYF
J gene: TRBJ1-5; D gene: NA; V gene: TRBV20-1; clone size: many; CDR3 DNA: TGCAGTGCTGGGGGGGAGGGTGGTGGCAATCAGCCCCAGCATTTT; CDR3 protein: CSAGGEGGGNQPQHF
J gene: TRBJ1-5; D gene: TRBD1; V gene: TRBV12-3/TRBV12-4; clone size: NA; CDR3 DNA: TGTGCCAGCAGCGCCGGGACAGGGGGCTCTTGGCAGCCCCAGCATTTT; CDR3 protein: CASSAGTGGSWQPQHF
J gene: TRBJ2-2; D gene: NA; V gene: TRBV20-1; clone size: NA; CDR3 DNA: TGCAGTGCTAGAGGTTTGACTGCGGTGGGGGAGCTGTTTTTT; CDR3 protein: CSARGLTAVGELFF
J gene: TRBJ2-7; D gene: NA; V gene: TRBV2; clone size: NA; CDR3 DNA: TGTGCCAGCAGCTCCGTGACGGGGATCTACGAGCAGTACTTC; CDR3 protein: CASSSVTGIYEQYF
J gene: TRBJ1-1; D gene: NA; V gene: TRBV12-3/TRBV12-4; clone size: few; CDR3 DNA: TGTGCCAGCAGTTCGCGGGACAAGAAAACTGAAGCTTTCTTT; CDR3 protein: CASSSRDKKTEAFF
J gene: TRBJ1-5; D gene: TRBD1; V gene: TRBV27; clone size: NA; CDR3 DNA: TGTGCCAGCAGTTTATACAGGGGGGATCAGCCCCAGCATTTT; CDR3 protein: CASSLYRGDQPQHF
J gene: TRBJ2-7; D gene: TRBD1; V gene: TRBV20-1; clone size: NA; CDR3 DNA: TGCAGTGCCCGGACAGGGTTGTCAGGAGAGCAGTACTTC; CDR3 protein: CSARTGLSGEQYF
J gene: TRBJ2-4; D gene: NA; V gene: TRBV12-3/TRBV12-4; clone size: NA; CDR3 DNA: TGTGCCAGCAGTTTGCGACAGGACCCTTCAAACATTCAGTACTTC; CDR3 protein: CASSLRQDPSNIQYF
J gene: TRBJ2-2; D gene: NA; V gene: TRBV24-1; clone size: many; CDR3 DNA: TGTGCCACCAGTGATTCATCAGTCGCAGGGTATATACCCAACACCGGGGAGCTGTTTTTT; CDR3 protein: CATSDSSVAGYIPNTGELFF
J gene: TRBJ2-2; D gene: NA; V gene: TRBV11-2; clone size: NA; CDR3 DNA: TGTGCCAGCAGCTTAGTGGTGTGGGGGGTTACGAACACCGGGGAGCTGTTTTTT; CDR3 protein: CASSLVVWGVTNTGELFF
J gene: TRBJ2-7; D gene: NA; V gene: TRBV6-4; clone size: large; CDR3 DNA: TGTGCCAGCAGAGACATAATCTTCTACGAGCAGTACTTC; CDR3 protein: CASRDIIFYEQYF
J gene: TRBJ1-1; D gene: NA; V gene: TRBV12-3/TRBV12-4; clone size: few; CDR3 DNA: TGTGCCAGCAGTTTAAGCACTGAAGCTTTCTTT; CDR3 protein: CASSLSTEAFF
J gene: TRBJ1-5; D gene: NA; V gene: TRBV27; clone size: large; CDR3 DNA: TGTGCCAGCAGATCCGACGGATATCAGCCCCAGCATTTT; CDR3 protein: CASRSDGYQPQHF
J gene: TRBJ2-1; D gene: TRBD2; V gene: TRBV6-6; clone size: NA; CDR3 DNA: TGTGCCAGCAGTTACTCTTCCAGCGGGGGTCGTGAGCAGTTCTTC; CDR3 protein: CASSYSSSGGREQFF
J gene: TRBJ1-1; D gene: TRBD1; V gene: TRBV6-1; clone size: NA; CDR3 DNA: TGTGCCAGCAGCCGGGGGACAGGAGACACTGAAGCTTTCTTT; CDR3 protein: CASSRGTGDTEAFF
J gene: TRBJ1-2; D gene: NA; V gene: TRBV2; clone size: few; CDR3 DNA: TGTGCCAGCAGTGTAGGTCCAGGGGTCTATGGCTACACCTTC; CDR3 protein: CASSVGPGVYGYTF
J gene: TRBJ2-7; D gene: NA; V gene: TRBV6-6; clone size: NA; CDR3 DNA: TGTGCCAGCAGTTACCACCAGGCTTCCTACGAGCAGTACTTC; CDR3 protein: CASSYHQASYEQYF
J gene: TRBJ2-7; D gene: NA; V gene: TRBV6-1; clone size: NA; CDR3 DNA: TGTGCCAGCAAGGGGGACCGTAACGAGCAGTACTTC; CDR3 protein: CASKGDRNEQYF
J gene: TRBJ2-7; D gene: TRBD2; V gene: TRBV27; clone size: few; CDR3 DNA: TGTGCCAGCAGTTTAAGTAGGCTAGCGGGAGGATACGAGCAGTACTTC; CDR3 protein: CASSLSRLAGGYEQYF
J gene: TRBJ2-7; D gene: TRBD2; V gene: TRBV11-2; clone size: NA; CDR3 DNA: TGTGCCAGCAGCGGGACTAGCAGCGACGAGCAGTACTTC; CDR3 protein: CASSGTSSDEQYF
J gene: TRBJ1-2; D gene: TRBD1; V gene: TRBV6-1; clone size: few; CDR3 DNA: TGTGCCAGCATCCCCTCGACAGGGACCAGTTATGGCTACACCTTC; CDR3 protein: CASIPSTGTSYGYTF
J gene: TRBJ2-2; D gene: NA; V gene: TRBV4-2; clone size: NA; CDR3 DNA: TGTGCCAGCAGCCAACAGGGTCAGGGGGAGGGCACCGGGGAGCTGTTTTTT; CDR3 protein: CASSQQGQGEGTGELFF
J gene: TRBJ2-7; D gene: TRBD1; V gene: TRBV6-2/TRBV6-3; clone size: NA; CDR3 DNA: TGTGCCAGCAGTCCGCAGGGGGTTGGGTCCTACGAGCAGTACTTC; CDR3 protein: CASSPQGVGSYEQYF
J gene: TRBJ1-1; D gene: NA; V gene: TRBV20-1; clone size: NA; CDR3 DNA: TGCAGTGCTAGGGGAGGGGGGAGCACTGAAGCTTTCTTT; CDR3 protein: CSARGGGSTEAFF
J gene: TRBJ2-7; D gene: NA; V gene: TRBV20-1; clone size: NA; CDR3 DNA: TGCAGTGCTCCTTCGGAAGTTTCCTACGAGCAGTACTTC; CDR3 protein: CSAPSEVSYEQYF
J gene: TRBJ2-7; D gene: TRBD2; V gene: TRBV29-1; clone size: large; CDR3 DNA: TGCAGCGTGGTACTAGCTTGGGGACTAGCGGGAGGGGGCTACGAGCAGTACTTC; CDR3 protein: CSVVLAWGLAGGGYEQYF
J gene: TRBJ2-7; D gene: TRBD1; V gene: TRBV27; clone size: large; CDR3 DNA: TGTGCCAGCAGTCCCCGGACAGGGACCTACGAGCAGTACTTC; CDR3 protein: CASSPRTGTYEQYF
J gene: TRBJ1-2; D gene: TRBD1; V gene: TRBV7-2; clone size: NA; CDR3 DNA: TGTGCCAGCAGCTTAGGGGGGACAGGTGAATATGGCTACACCTTC; CDR3 protein: CASSLGGTGEYGYTF
J gene: TRBJ1-1; D gene: NA; V gene: TRBV7-9; clone size: NA; CDR3 DNA: TGTGCCAGCAGCTCTTCTCGGGTCATGAACACTGAAGCTTTCTTT; CDR3 protein: CASSSSRVMNTEAFF
J gene: TRBJ1-3; D gene: NA; V gene: TRBV6-1; clone size: few; CDR3 DNA: TGTGCCAGCCTGACCGCAGGCCACTCTGGAAACACCATATATTTT; CDR3 protein: CASLTAGHSGNTIYF
J gene: TRBJ2-1; D gene: TRBD1; V gene: TRBV5-1; clone size: NA; CDR3 DNA: TGCGCCAGCAGCATGACAGGGGAAACCTACAATGAGCAGTTCTTC; CDR3 protein: CASSMTGETYNEQFF
J gene: TRBJ2-2; D gene: TRBD2; V gene: TRBV10-3; clone size: NA; CDR3 DNA: TGTGCCATCAGTGAGTCGACTAGCGGGAGGGCCGCCGGGGAGCTGTTTTTT; CDR3 protein: CAISESTSGRAAGELFF
J gene: TRBJ2-7; D gene: TRBD1; V gene: TRBV11-2; clone size: once; CDR3 DNA: TGTGCCAGCAGCGCCAGACAGGGGAATGACTACGAGCAGTACTTC; CDR3 protein: CASSARQGNDYEQYF
J gene: TRBJ2-3; D gene: NA; V gene: TRBV20-1; clone size: NA; CDR3 DNA: TGCAGTGCTAGAGATCAGGGTCCTTCGGGGGAGACGCAGTATTTT; CDR3 protein: CSARDQGPSGETQYF
J gene: TRBJ1-2; D gene: NA; V gene: TRBV6-1; clone size: few; CDR3 DNA: TGTGCCAGCAGGCAGGGTTTTAACTATGGCTACACCTTC; CDR3 protein: CASRQGFNYGYTF
J gene: TRBJ2-7; D gene: NA; V gene: TRBV6-1; clone size: few; CDR3 DNA: TGTGCCAGCAGTGAACTTGCCAACTACGAGCAGTACTTC; CDR3 protein: CASSELANYEQYF
J gene: TRBJ2-5; D gene: TRBD1; V gene: TRBV28; clone size: NA; CDR3 DNA: TGTGCCAGCAGTTTAAGTACAGGGGGCCGGGAGACCCAGTACTTC; CDR3 protein: CASSLSTGGRETQYF
J gene: TRBJ1-5; D gene: NA; V gene: TRBV6-1; clone size: few; CDR3 DNA: TGTGCCAGCAGTGAACTTTCCTGGCAGCCCCAGCATTTT; CDR3 protein: CASSELSWQPQHF